The rows below give T cell receptor beta chains drawn from one sample of a study of blood T cell repertoires in COVID-19. TCRdb keeps only in-frame clones here, not all; method: immunoSEQ multiplex PCR. The sample has under 300,000 clones; approximately 88% are singletons. Sample: peripheral blood. These receptors originate from a man aged 50-59 years with acute or convalescent COVID-19. Each CDR3 is given with its conserved first and last residue. Fields, in order: J gene, clone size, D gene, V gene, CDR3 protein, CDR3 DNA. The D gene is left open where the match is weak. Not all rows give a size; the values are once, few, many and, for expanded clones, a class.

TRBJ1-1,-,-,TRBV19,CASSLLAGGEAFF,TGTGCCAGTAGTCTGCTCGCCGGGGGTGAAGCTTTCTTT
TRBJ2-7,-,-,TRBV3-1/TRBV3-2,CASSQAGGPEYEQYF,TGTGCCAGCAGCCAAGCGGGTGGCCCAGAGTACGAGCAGTACTTC
TRBJ1-2,-,TRBD1,TRBV3-1/TRBV3-2,CASSLYQGAERGYTF,TGTGCCAGCAGCCTGTATCAGGGGGCAGAGAGAGGCTACACCTTC
TRBJ2-7,-,-,TRBV5-1,CASSLSAEAYEQYF,TGCGCCAGCAGCTTGTCAGCGGAGGCCTACGAGCAGTACTTC
TRBJ2-3,once,-,TRBV5-1,CASSPIPGSDTQYF,TGCGCCAGCAGCCCAATACCAGGGTCAGATACGCAGTATTTT
TRBJ1-6,-,-,TRBV5-1,CASTPGTQGSPLHF,TGCGCCAGCACTCCCGGGACACAAGGTTCACCCCTCCACTTT
TRBJ2-1,few,TRBD1,TRBV29-1,CSVEGWGQIYNEQFF,TGCAGCGTTGAAGGATGGGGACAGATCTACAATGAGCAGTTCTTC
TRBJ2-2,-,TRBD2,TRBV9,CASSQGLAVEHGELFF,TGTGCCAGCAGCCAGGGCCTAGCGGTTGAACACGGGGAGCTGTTTTTT
TRBJ2-7,-,-,TRBV19,CASSMSRGLSSYEQYF,TGTGCCAGTAGTATGTCGAGGGGACTGAGCTCCTACGAGCAGTACTTC
TRBJ1-1,-,-,TRBV2,CASSDQGYTEAFF,TGTGCCAGCAGTGATCAGGGTTACACTGAAGCTTTCTTT
TRBJ1-4,-,-,TRBV18,CASSSSRDSGGEKLFF,TGTGCCAGCTCATCTAGCCGGGACTCTGGTGGTGAAAAACTGTTTTTT
TRBJ1-5,-,-,TRBV6-5,CASRGYSNQPQHF,TGTGCCAGTAGGGGTTATAGCAATCAGCCCCAGCATTTT
TRBJ1-1,once,TRBD1,TRBV5-8,CASSFDRAPAFF,TGTGCCAGCAGCTTTGACAGGGCTCCGGCTTTCTTT
TRBJ2-2,-,-,TRBV7-9,CASSPLEGYTGELFF,TGTGCCAGCAGCCCCTTGGAGGGATACACCGGGGAGCTGTTTTTT
TRBJ2-1,-,-,TRBV2,CASSDSRGPLNEQFF,TGTGCCAGCAGTGATTCTCGTGGGCCCCTCAATGAGCAGTTCTTC
TRBJ1-2,-,TRBD1,TRBV5-4,CASSSGGFSNYGYTF,TGTGCCAGCAGCTCAGGGGGCTTCTCTAACTATGGCTACACCTTC
TRBJ1-2,-,TRBD1,TRBV4-2,CASSQPQGAGGYTF,TGTGCCAGCAGCCAACCCCAGGGGGCCGGAGGCTACACCTTC
TRBJ2-1,-,TRBD1,TRBV27,CASTDRGPLDEQFF,TGTGCCAGCACGGACAGGGGTCCTCTCGATGAGCAGTTCTTC
TRBJ1-1,-,-,TRBV20-1,CSAREAPEAFF,TGCAGTGCTAGAGAAGCCCCTGAAGCTTTCTTT
TRBJ2-5,-,-,TRBV6-1,CASSGQPQETQYF,TGTGCCAGCAGTGGACAGCCTCAAGAGACCCAGTACTTC
TRBJ1-1,-,-,TRBV7-6,CASSLVPGEIEAFF,TGTGCCAGCAGCTTAGTCCCGGGGGAAATTGAAGCTTTCTTT
TRBJ1-2,-,-,TRBV6-5,CASSYRGKGYTF,TGTGCCAGCAGTTACAGGGGTAAAGGCTACACCTTC
TRBJ1-2,-,-,TRBV29-1,CSVDHGPGVGGYTF,TGCAGCGTTGATCACGGGCCCGGGGTAGGTGGCTACACCTTC
TRBJ2-1,-,-,TRBV5-4,CASSLGAGGYNEQFF,TGTGCCAGCAGCTTAGGAGCGGGCGGATACAATGAGCAGTTCTTC
TRBJ2-7,once,-,TRBV2,CASSESRGGNEQYF,TGTGCCAGCAGTGAAAGTCGAGGAGGGAATGAGCAGTACTTC
TRBJ2-3,once,-,TRBV6-1,CASSESGGWGTQYF,TGTGCCAGCAGTGAAAGTGGGGGGTGGGGTACGCAGTATTTT
TRBJ1-2,-,TRBD1,TRBV5-6,CASSWGATGWYTF,TGTGCCAGCAGCTGGGGGGCGACAGGGTGGTACACCTTC
TRBJ2-5,-,TRBD2,TRBV4-1,CASSQEGELAGRETQYF,TGCGCCAGCAGCCAAGAGGGAGAGCTAGCGGGGAGGGAGACCCAGTACTTC
TRBJ1-2,-,-,TRBV4-1,CASSQDRQGLGYTF,TGCGCCAGCAGCCAAGATCGGCAGGGGTTGGGCTACACCTTC
TRBJ1-4,once,TRBD1,TRBV10-2,CASEGTAGEKLFF,TGCGCCAGCGAGGGGACAGCGGGTGAAAAACTGTTTTTT
TRBJ2-7,-,TRBD2,TRBV7-8,CASSLAGGQAEQYF,TGTGCCAGCAGCTTGGCGGGGGGGCAGGCCGAGCAGTACTTC
TRBJ1-6,once,-,TRBV18,CASSPPAPGSSPLHF,TGTGCCAGCTCACCACCGGCACCGGGTAGTTCACCCCTCCACTTT
TRBJ2-1,-,TRBD2,TRBV3-1/TRBV3-2,CASSPGLAGGLEQFF,TGTGCCAGCAGTCCGGGACTAGCGGGGGGGCTTGAGCAGTTCTTC
TRBJ1-2,-,TRBD1,TRBV4-1,CASSQEQGRYGYTF,TGCGCCAGCAGCCAAGAACAGGGGAGGTATGGCTACACCTTC
TRBJ2-5,-,TRBD2,TRBV2,CASRAGTSAETQYF,TGTGCCAGCAGGGCCGGGACTAGCGCGGAGACCCAGTACTTC
TRBJ1-2,-,TRBD1,TRBV5-1,CASSSGTGDGYTF,TGCGCCAGCAGCTCCGGGACAGGTGATGGCTACACCTTC
TRBJ1-4,-,TRBD1,TRBV7-9,CASSSGQGDEKLFF,TGTGCCAGCAGCTCGGGACAGGGTGATGAAAAACTGTTTTTT
TRBJ1-5,once,TRBD1,TRBV6-5,CASIFYRGHNQPQHF,TGTGCCAGCATTTTTTACAGGGGGCACAATCAGCCCCAGCATTTT
TRBJ2-1,-,-,TRBV6-5,CAIGWNEQFF,TGTGCCATCGGGTGGAATGAGCAGTTCTTC
TRBJ2-7,-,-,TRBV10-3,CAISEAGYEQYF,TGTGCCATCAGTGAGGCCGGCTACGAGCAGTACTTC
TRBJ2-6,-,TRBD1,TRBV7-3,CASSTGQGAGGNVLTF,TGTGCCAGCAGCACGGGACAGGGGGCCGGAGGGAACGTCCTGACTTTC
TRBJ1-6,-,-,TRBV30,CAWSLTPNSPLHF,TGTGCCTGGAGTCTGACACCTAATTCACCCCTCCACTTT
TRBJ2-2,once,TRBD1,TRBV30,CAWSAGQGPTGELFF,TGTGCCTGGAGTGCGGGACAGGGGCCCACCGGGGAGCTGTTTTTT
TRBJ2-1,-,TRBD2,TRBV4-1,CASSGRGGYNEQFF,TGCGCCAGCAGCGGACGGGGGGGCTACAATGAGCAGTTCTTC
TRBJ1-1,once,-,TRBV2,CASTKQGSEAFF,TGTGCCAGCACGAAACAGGGCAGTGAAGCTTTCTTT
TRBJ2-1,-,-,TRBV5-1,CASSSTGGPSYNEQFF,TGCGCCAGCAGTTCTACGGGGGGCCCCTCCTACAATGAGCAGTTCTTC
TRBJ1-2,-,-,TRBV18,CASSANNLGGHGYTF,TGTGCCAGCTCAGCCAACAATCTAGGAGGCCATGGCTACACCTTC